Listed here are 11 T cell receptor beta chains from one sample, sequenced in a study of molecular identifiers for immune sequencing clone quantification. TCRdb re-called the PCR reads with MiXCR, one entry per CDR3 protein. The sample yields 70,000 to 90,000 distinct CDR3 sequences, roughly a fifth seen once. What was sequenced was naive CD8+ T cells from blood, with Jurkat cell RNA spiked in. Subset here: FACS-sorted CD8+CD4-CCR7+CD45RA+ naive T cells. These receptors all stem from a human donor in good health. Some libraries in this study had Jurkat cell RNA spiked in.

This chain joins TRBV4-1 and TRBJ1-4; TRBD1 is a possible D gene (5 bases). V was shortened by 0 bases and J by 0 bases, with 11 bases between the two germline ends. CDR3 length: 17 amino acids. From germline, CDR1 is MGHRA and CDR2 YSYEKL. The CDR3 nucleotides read TGCGCCAGCAGCCAAGATATGACAGAGACAACTAATGAAAAACTGTTTTTT. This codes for CASSQDMTETTNEKLFF.

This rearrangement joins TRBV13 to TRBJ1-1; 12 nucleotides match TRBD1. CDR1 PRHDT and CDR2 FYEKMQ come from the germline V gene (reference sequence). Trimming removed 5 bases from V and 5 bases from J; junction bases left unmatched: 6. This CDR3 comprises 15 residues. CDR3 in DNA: TGTGCCAGCAGCCCAGGGACAGGGGGCCTTACTGAAGCTTTCTTT. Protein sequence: CASSPGTGGLTEAFF.

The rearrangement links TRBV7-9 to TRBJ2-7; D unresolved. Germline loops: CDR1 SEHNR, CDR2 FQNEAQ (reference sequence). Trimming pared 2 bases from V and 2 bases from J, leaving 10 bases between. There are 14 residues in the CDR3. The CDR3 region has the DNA TGTGCCAGCAGCTTAACTGGGCTAGCCTACGAGCAGTACTTC. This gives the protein CASSLTGLAYEQYF.

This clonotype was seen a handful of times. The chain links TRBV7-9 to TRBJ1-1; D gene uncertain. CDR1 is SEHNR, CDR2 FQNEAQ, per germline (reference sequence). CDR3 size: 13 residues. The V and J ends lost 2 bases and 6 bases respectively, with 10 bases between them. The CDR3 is CASSLSSVAEAFF. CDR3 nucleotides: TGTGCCAGCAGCTTAAGTAGCGTGGCTGAAGCTTTCTTT.

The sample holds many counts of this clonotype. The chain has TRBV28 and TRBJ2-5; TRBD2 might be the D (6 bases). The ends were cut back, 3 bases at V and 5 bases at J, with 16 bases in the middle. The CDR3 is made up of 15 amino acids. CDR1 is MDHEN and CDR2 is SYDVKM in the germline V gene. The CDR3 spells CASSFRQGGMETQYF. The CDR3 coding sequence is TGTGCCAGCAGTTTTCGGCAGGGAGGCATGGAGACCCAGTACTTC.

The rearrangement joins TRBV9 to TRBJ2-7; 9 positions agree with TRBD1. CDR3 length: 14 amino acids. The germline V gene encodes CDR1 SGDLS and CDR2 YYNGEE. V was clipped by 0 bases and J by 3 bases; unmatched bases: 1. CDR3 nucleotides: TGTGCCAGCAGCGTAGTGGACAGGGGCTACGAGCAGTACTTC. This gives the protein CASSVVDRGYEQYF. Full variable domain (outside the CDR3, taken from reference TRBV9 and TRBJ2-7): DSGVTQTPKHLITATGQRVTLRCSPRSGDLSVYWYQQSLDQGLQFLIQYYNGEERAKGNILERFSAQQFPDLHSELNLSSLELGDSALYFCASSVVDRGYEQYFGPGTRLTVT.

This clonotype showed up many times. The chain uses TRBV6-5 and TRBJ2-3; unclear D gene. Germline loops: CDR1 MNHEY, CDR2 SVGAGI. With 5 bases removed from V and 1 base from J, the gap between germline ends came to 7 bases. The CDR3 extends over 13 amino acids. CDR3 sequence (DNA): TGTGCCAGCAGTGTAAGCGGCACAGATACGCAGTATTTT. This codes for CASSVSGTDTQYF.

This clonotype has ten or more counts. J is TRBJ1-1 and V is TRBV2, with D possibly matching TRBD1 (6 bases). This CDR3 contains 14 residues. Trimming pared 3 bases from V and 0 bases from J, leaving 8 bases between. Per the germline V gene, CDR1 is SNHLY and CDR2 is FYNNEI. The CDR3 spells CASSEGGMNTEAFF. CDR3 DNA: TGTGCCAGCAGTGAGGGGGGCATGAACACTGAAGCTTTCTTT.

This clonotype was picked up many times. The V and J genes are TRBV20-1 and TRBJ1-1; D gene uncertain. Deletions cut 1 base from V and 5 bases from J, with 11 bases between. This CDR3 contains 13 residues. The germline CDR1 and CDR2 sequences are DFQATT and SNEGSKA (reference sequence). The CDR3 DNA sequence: TGCAGTGCTAGAGCCCCGGAAGGGACTGAAGCTTTCTTT. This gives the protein CSARAPEGTEAFF.

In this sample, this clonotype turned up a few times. The CDR3 loop reads CASSYTPPDIVTSGFPEQFF. CDR3 coding DNA: TGTGCCAGCAGTTATACTCCCCCCGATATAGTTACTAGCGGGTTTCCTGAGCAGTTCTTC. The chain couples TRBV6-5 to TRBJ2-1; 9 bases are shared with TRBD2. Germline CDR1 MNHEY, CDR2 SVGAGI. Trimming cost V 3 bases and J 9 bases; bases outside gene matches: 24. This CDR3 has 20 residues.

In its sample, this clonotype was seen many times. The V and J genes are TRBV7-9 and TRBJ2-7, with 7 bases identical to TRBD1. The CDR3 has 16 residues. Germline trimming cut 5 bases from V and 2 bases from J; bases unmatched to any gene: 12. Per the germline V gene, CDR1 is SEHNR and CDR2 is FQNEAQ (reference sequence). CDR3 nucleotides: TGTGCCAGCAGCGCCCAGACAGGGAGTTTGCCCTACGAGCAGTACTTC. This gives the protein CASSAQTGSLPYEQYF.